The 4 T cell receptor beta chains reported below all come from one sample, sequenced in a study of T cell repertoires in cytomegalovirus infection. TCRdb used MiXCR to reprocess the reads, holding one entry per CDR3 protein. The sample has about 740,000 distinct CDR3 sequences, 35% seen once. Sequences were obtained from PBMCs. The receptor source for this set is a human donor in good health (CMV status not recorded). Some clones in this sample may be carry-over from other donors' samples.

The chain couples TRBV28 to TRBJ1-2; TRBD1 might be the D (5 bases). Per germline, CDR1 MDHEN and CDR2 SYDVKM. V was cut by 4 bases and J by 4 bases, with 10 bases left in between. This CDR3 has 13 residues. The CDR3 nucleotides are TGTGCCAGCAGTTATCAGGGTTCCTATGGCTACACCTTC. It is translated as CASSYQGSYGYTF.

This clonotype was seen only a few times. The CDR3 DNA is TGTGCCAGTAGTTTGCAGGGGGCTTCGTCCTACAATGAGCAGTTCTTC. Protein product: CASSLQGASSYNEQFF. The chain is built from TRBV19 and TRBJ2-1, with TRBD1 identical over 8 bases. The germline CDR1 and CDR2 sequences are LNHDA and SQIVND (reference sequence). The CDR3 covers 16 residues. The junction had 7 bases not matched to a gene; V was cut back by 5 bases and J by 1 base.

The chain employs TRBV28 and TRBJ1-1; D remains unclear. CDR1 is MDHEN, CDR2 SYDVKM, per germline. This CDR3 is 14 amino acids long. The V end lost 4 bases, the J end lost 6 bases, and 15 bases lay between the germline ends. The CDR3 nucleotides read TGTGCCAGCAGTTACCTTCACTTCGGGGCTGAAGCTTTCTTT. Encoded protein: CASSYLHFGAEAFF.

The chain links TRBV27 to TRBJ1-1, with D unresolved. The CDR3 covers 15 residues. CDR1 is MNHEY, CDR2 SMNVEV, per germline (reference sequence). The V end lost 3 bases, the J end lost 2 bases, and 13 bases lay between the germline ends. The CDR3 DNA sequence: TGTGCCAGCAGTTTTGGGATAGAGTTCAACACTGAAGCTTTCTTT. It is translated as CASSFGIEFNTEAFF.